This T cell receptor beta chain is drawn from a study of cytomegalovirus exposure and HLA in healthy donors. Comments on this clone: Its specificity is unknown.

The PCR employed 60 Vbeta primers together with 13 Jbeta primers. Libraries were prepared by immunoSEQ multiplex PCR; TCRdb keeps only in-frame clonotypes and omits some of them. The sample has tens of thousands of clones, roughly 84% seen once. Each of the donors was a healthy bone marrow donor. Overall study results and limits: A later analysis appeared to link common viral pathogens to several of the most significant clusters. Diagnosis of cytomegalovirus status made by the classifier reportedly showed high specificity and sensitivity. More clonal expansion characterized HLA-associated TCR beta chains than equally common others in a later analysis.

Looked up from germline, CDR1 is SGDLS and CDR2 is YYNGEE. Between the trimmed V and J ends, which lost 3 bases and 0 bases, there was a span of 16 bases. The CDR3 length is 17 residues. The rearrangement uses TRBV9 and TRBJ2-1; no reliable D call. The sequencing sample was made of PBMCs. This clonotype was sampled from a young man in good health and CMV-seronegative. The CDR3 region is CASSALPEDISYNEQFF. Written as DNA, the CDR3 is TGTGCCAGCAGCGCCCTACCAGAGGATATCTCCTACAATGAGCAGTTCTTC.